The clone carrying this T cell receptor (beta chain) was counted only a few times. Its specificity is not known. All of the sorted populations showed purity greater than 98%. The data were obtained in a study of beta chain features in type 1 diabetes. Study outcomes and limitations: Across all four CD4+ subsets, people with type 1 diabetes showed modestly shorter TCRB CDR3s.

Investigators reverse transcribed all isolated RNA, so they sequenced expressed TCRB transcripts. Using immunoSEQ multiplex PCR, the repertoire was profiled, and TCRdb retains in-frame clones only, with some absent. The sample lists 150,000 to 200,000 clones; 8.5% to 10% were seen once. The length of the CDR3 is 18 residues. Per the germline V gene, CDR1 is SGDLS and CDR2 is YYNGEE. V lost 3 bases to trimming and J lost 1 base; unmatched junction nucleotides: 8. This sequence joins TRBV9 and TRBJ2-7; TRBD2 matches 15 bases. Sequencing was carried out using central memory CD4+ T cells from blood. This sequence was found in a woman aged 25-40 years with type 1 diabetes. This CDR3 is CASSEGLAGGPRSYEQYF. In DNA, the CDR3 is TGTGCCAGCAGCGAAGGACTAGCGGGAGGGCCTCGGTCCTACGAGCAGTACTTC. The full variable domain, with the rest looked up from reference TRBV9 and TRBJ2-7, is DSGVTQTPKHLITATGQRVTLRCSPRSGDLSVYWYQQSLDQGLQFLIQYYNGEERAKGNILERFSAQQFPDLHSELNLSSLELGDSALYFCASSEGLAGGPRSYEQYFGPGTRLTVT.